This note documents a single TCR beta chain sequence. What it binds is not known. This entry belongs to a study of siplizumab effects on memory and regulatory T cells. The study, taken as a whole, reports: No functional test confirmed suppression by proliferating siplizumab-culture Tregs. To unstimulated subsets, only a minor fraction of alloreactive clones could be mapped. Siplizumab conditions gave an average of 68.8% Treg-derived mappable alloreactive CD4+ clones, versus 26.9% for controls.

There are 15 residues in the CDR3. V lost 2 bases and J lost 0, with 11 bases in between. Per germline, CDR1 LNHNV and CDR2 YYDKDF (reference sequence). Per individual sample, about 10^5 TCR templates were assayed. Assay used: immunoSEQ multiplex PCR; TCRdb lists only in-frame clones, some missing. The repertoire holds about 100,000 clones, with about 94% as singletons. This chain uses TRBV15 with TRBJ2-7; D is undetermined. Sample: non-Treg CD4+ T cells sorted from blood. This TCR was recovered from a human donor in good health. In DNA, the CDR3 is TGTGCCACCAGCAGAAAAACAGAGAGCTCCTACGAGCAGTACTTC. The encoded protein is CATSRKTESSYEQYF. Based on the CDR3 plus reference TRBV15 and TRBJ2-7, the full variable domain is DAMVIQNPRYQVTQFGKPVTLSCSQTLNHNVMYWYQQKSSQAPKLLFHYYDKDFNNEADTPDNFQSRRPNTSFCFLDIRSPGLGDTAMYLCATSRKTESSYEQYFGPGTRLTVT.